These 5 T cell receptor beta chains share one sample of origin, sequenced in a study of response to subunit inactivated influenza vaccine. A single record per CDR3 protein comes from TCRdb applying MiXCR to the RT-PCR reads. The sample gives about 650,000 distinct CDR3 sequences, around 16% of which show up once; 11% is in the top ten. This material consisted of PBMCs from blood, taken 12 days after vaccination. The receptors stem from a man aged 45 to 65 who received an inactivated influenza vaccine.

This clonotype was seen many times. CDR3 nucleotide sequence: TGTGCCAGCAGCGTAAGGTTAACCGGGGAGCTGTTTTTT. It translates to CASSVRLTGELFF. The J gene is TRBJ2-2, the V gene TRBV7-9; D ambiguous. The ends were cut back, 5 bases at V and 5 bases at J, with 9 bases in the middle. From germline, CDR1 is SEHNR and CDR2 FQNEAQ (reference sequence). The CDR3 sequence is 13 residues long.

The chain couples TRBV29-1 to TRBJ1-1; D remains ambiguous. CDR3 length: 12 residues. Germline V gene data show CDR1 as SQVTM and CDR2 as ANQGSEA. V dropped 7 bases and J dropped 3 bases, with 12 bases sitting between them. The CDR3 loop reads CSATSPYTEAFF. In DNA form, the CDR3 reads TGCAGCGCGACAAGTCCTTACACTGAAGCTTTCTTT.

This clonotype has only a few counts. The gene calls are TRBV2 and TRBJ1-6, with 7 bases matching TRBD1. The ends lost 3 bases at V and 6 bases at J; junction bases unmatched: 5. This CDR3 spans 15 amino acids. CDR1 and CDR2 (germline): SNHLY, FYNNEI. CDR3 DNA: TGTGCCAGCAGTGAGAGGGACAGAATTAATTCACCCCTCCACTTT. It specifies CASSERDRINSPLHF. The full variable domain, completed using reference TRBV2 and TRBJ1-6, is EPEVTQTPSHQVTQMGQEVILRCVPISNHLYFYWYRQILGQKVEFLVSFYNNEISEKSEIFDDQFSVERPDGSNFTLKIRSTKLEDSAMYFCASSERDRINSPLHFGNGTRLTVT.

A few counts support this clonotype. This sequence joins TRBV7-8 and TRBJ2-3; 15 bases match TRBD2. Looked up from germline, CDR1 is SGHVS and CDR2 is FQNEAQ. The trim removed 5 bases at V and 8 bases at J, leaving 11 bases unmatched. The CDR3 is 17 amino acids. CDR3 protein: CASSPPGLAGGGVTQYF. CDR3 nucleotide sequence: TGTGCCAGCAGCCCGCCCGGACTAGCGGGAGGGGGAGTTACGCAGTATTTT. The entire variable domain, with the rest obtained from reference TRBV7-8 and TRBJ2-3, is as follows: GAGVSQSPRYKVAKRGQDVALRCDPISGHVSLFWYQQALGQGPEFLTYFQNEAQLDKSGLPSDRFFAERPEGSVSTLKIQRTQQEDSAVYLCASSPPGLAGGGVTQYFGPGTRLTVL.

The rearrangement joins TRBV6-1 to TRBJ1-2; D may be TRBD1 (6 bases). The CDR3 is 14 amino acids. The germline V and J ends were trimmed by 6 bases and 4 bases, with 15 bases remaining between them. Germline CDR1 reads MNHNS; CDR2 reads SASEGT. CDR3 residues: CASRGTYAGYGYTF. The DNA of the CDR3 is TGTGCCAGCAGAGGGACATACGCCGGCTATGGCTACACCTTC.